This T cell receptor beta chain was observed in a study of shared clonotypes between healthy human individuals. Naive-designated CD8 cells lacked CD45RO, were positively enriched for CCR7, and omitted terminally differentiated effector memory CD45RA+ cells. TCRdb's table, derived via immunoSEQ multiplex PCR, lists solely in-frame clones and lacks some. The repertoire holds roughly 2.1 million clones, with around 93% as singletons. The specimen was naive CD8+ T cells from PBMCs. This receptor was taken from a man younger than 30 in good health. Some clones in this sample may be carry-over from other donors' samples.

CDR3 nucleotides: TGTGCCAGCAGCTTAGGCCAGGGTTGGGAGACCCAGTACTTC. It yields the protein CASSLGQGWETQYF. V gene TRBV13 combines with J gene TRBJ2-5, with a possible D match to TRBD1 (5 bases). Trimming removed 0 bases from V and 5 bases from J, with 10 bases in between. This CDR3 comprises 14 residues. CDR1 and CDR2 from the germline V gene are PRHDT and FYEKMQ (reference sequence).